This T cell receptor beta chain was identified in a study of blood T cells in healthy people across ages. Study-level points and caveats: More naive CD4+ cells and higher diversity were found in long-lived than in aged donors. TCR beta diversity per million T cells fell roughly linearly with age.

Researchers collected approximately 9.9 milliliters of peripheral blood from every single donor. With a J-beta primer mix and a sample-barcoded 5' primer, a second PCR ran about 7 to 12 cycles. Each CDR3 protein gets one entry after TCRdb re-called the 5' RACE reads with MiXCR. The repertoire holds roughly 720,000 distinct CDR3 sequences, roughly 50% seen once, with roughly two fifths in the top ten. Of note for this clonotype: Its antigen is unidentified.

Germline assignment: CDR1 KGHSH and CDR2 LQKENI. Trimming took 2 bases from V and 3 from J, leaving 10 bases between them. The CDR3 length is 15 residues. Sequencing was carried out using blood. This sequence joins TRBV18 and TRBJ1-4; D may be TRBD1 (6 bases). This TCR was recovered from a man older than 75 in good health. DNA of the CDR3: TGTGCCAGCTCACCAGAACAGGGCCCTAATGAAAAACTGTTTTTT. Protein sequence: CASSPEQGPNEKLFF.